This TCR beta chain is drawn from a study of follicular helper T cells after annual influenza vaccination. Across the whole study: Sampling occurred days 0, 7 and 28 after each influenza vaccination.

Germline V lookup: CDR1 SGHRS, CDR2 YFSETQ. Trimming cost V 1 base and J 5 bases, with 11 bases left between them. The CDR3 loop spans 14 amino acids. Only one count was recorded for this clone. As yet, its antigen is unknown. Study-level results: Successive annual vaccinations recalled a recurrent oligoclonal ICOS+CD38+ cTfh response with influenza-specific clonotypes.

The time point denotes: 2015-2016 season, 7 days after influenza vaccination. Community-dwelling subjects without influenza vaccination in the prior 6 months were enrolled. Cells are cTfh (non-naive CD4+CXCR5+PD-1+), split by ICOS and CD38 into double-positive or double-negative. Produced via immunoSEQ multiplex PCR; TCRdb's table is partial and in-frame only. Of approximately 8,500 clones in the sample, approximately 78% were seen once. The receptor was isolated from an adult who received the influenza vaccine. Material: CXCR5+ CD38- circulating T follicular helper cells from blood, obtained 7 days after influenza vaccination. Subset defined: circulating Tfh, non-naive CD4+CXCR5+PD-1+ (ICOS+CD38+ or ICOS-CD38-). The gene calls are TRBV5-1 and TRBJ2-3; D ambiguous. CDR3 amino acids: CASSLQTTEDTQYF. The CDR3 nucleotides are TGCGCCAGCAGCTTGCAGACGACGGAAGATACGCAGTATTTT. Complete variable domain (other parts from reference TRBV5-1 and TRBJ2-3): KAGVTQTPRYLIKTRGQQVTLSCSPISGHRSVSWYQQTPGQGLQFLFEYFSETQRNKGNFPGRFSGRQFSNSRSEMNVSTLELGDSALYLCASSLQTTEDTQYFGPGTRLTVL.